This T cell receptor (beta chain) came from a study of CD8 T cells in ankylosing spondylitis. Study-level points and caveats: Relatively rare in peripheral blood, disease-linked clones were also CD8+. For ankylosing spondylitis blood, a TCR beta motif of under 10 highly homologous variants appeared characteristic. Disease-linked clones were reportedly significantly enriched in matched ankylosing spondylitis synovial fluid.

It was by quantitative 5'-RACE with molecular barcodes that TCR beta libraries were made. Each CDR3 protein gets one entry after TCRdb re-called the 5' RACE reads with MiXCR. The data hold approximately 140,000 distinct CDR3 sequences, with around 8.5% observed a single time. CDR1 is SGHRS, CDR2 YFSETQ, per germline. The length of the CDR3 is 15 residues. The V gene lost 1 base and the J gene lost 4 bases, with 14 bases spanning the gap. There are many counts of this clonotype. What it recognizes is unknown. Sequences were obtained from blood, either unsorted or a sorted T cell fraction (not recorded which). The origin of this receptor is a male donor with ankylosing spondylitis or in good health (not recorded which). V is TRBV5-1 and J is TRBJ1-1; D is possibly TRBD1 (5 bases). The CDR3 reads CASSLRWEGSTEAFF. As DNA, the CDR3 is TGCGCCAGCAGCTTGCGATGGGAGGGGAGCACTGAAGCTTTCTTT.